These 24 T cell receptor beta chains share one sample of origin, sequenced in a study of early T cells in non-severe SARS-CoV-2 infection. MiXCR was run by TCRdb on the 5' RACE reads, yielding one entry per CDR3 protein. The table records approximately 27,000 distinct CDR3 sequences, 5.8% of them present only once. The sequenced material came from whole blood. Source of these receptors: an adult who was a healthcare worker with PCR-confirmed SARS-CoV-2 infection or an uninfected control (not recorded which).

This clonotype came up many times. This sequence joins TRBV14 and TRBJ2-3, with D hard to call. V was trimmed by 4 bases and J by 1 base, leaving 12 bases between them. Germline CDR1 SGHDN, CDR2 FVKESK. CDR3 length: 15 amino acids. This chain's CDR3 is CASSPSLHRTDTQYF. CDR3 nucleotide sequence: TGTGCCAGCAGCCCCTCTTTACACCGCACAGATACGCAGTATTTT.

V usage is TRBV7-8 and J usage is TRBJ1-5; TRBD1 agrees at 8 bases. This CDR3 comprises 15 residues. V gave up 1 base and J gave up 7 bases; unmatched junction bases: 6. Germline V gene sequence: CDR1 SGHVS, CDR2 FQNEAQ. The CDR3: CASSLGQGAQQPQHF. CDR3 in DNA: TGTGCCAGCAGCTTAGGGCAGGGGGCGCAGCAGCCCCAGCATTTT.

This clonotype was recorded at least ten times. V gene TRBV27 combines with J gene TRBJ2-3; TRBD1 agrees at 7 bases. Per germline, CDR1 MNHEY and CDR2 SMNVEV (reference sequence). This CDR3 comprises 17 residues. Trimming at V came to 4 bases and at J to 0 bases, leaving 10 bases not matched to a gene. CDR3 coding DNA: TGTGCCAGCAGTTACCACAGGGGCTCCACTAGCACAGATACGCAGTATTTT. Protein product: CASSYHRGSTSTDTQYF.

The table lists this clonotype with many counts. The chain has TRBV9 and TRBJ2-5, with 7 bases identical to TRBD1. Trimming cost V 2 bases and J 7 bases; bases outside gene matches: 11. The germline V gene has CDR1 SGDLS and CDR2 YYNGEE. The CDR3 covers 15 residues. The CDR3 sequence is CASSVGQADLGTQYF. In DNA form, the CDR3 reads TGTGCCAGCAGCGTTGGACAGGCGGACCTAGGGACCCAGTACTTC.

This clonotype was recorded at least ten times. The chain combines TRBV6-6 with TRBJ2-7, with D uncertain. The CDR3 runs to 12 residues. V lost 5 bases and J lost 2, with 7 bases in between. Germline CDR1 reads MNHNY; CDR2 reads SVGAGI (reference sequence). CDR3 residues: CASSPMPYEQYF. The CDR3 bases are TGTGCCAGCAGTCCTATGCCCTACGAGCAGTACTTC.

Sample share makes this clonotype medium-sized. The CDR3 reads CASSLDNQPQHF. Written as DNA, the CDR3 is TGTGCCAGCAGCCTCGACAACCAGCCCCAGCATTTT. The chain couples TRBV6-6 to TRBJ1-5, with D unclear. Trimming took 6 bases from V and 7 from J, leaving 10 bases between them. Germline-derived CDR1 and CDR2 are MNHNY and SVGAGI (reference sequence). The CDR3 has 12 residues.

This clonotype was recorded many times. The chain has TRBV12-3 or TRBV12-4 and TRBJ2-2, with 7 bases matching TRBD1. CDR3 length: 17 residues. J was trimmed by 0 bases and V by 1 base; bases with no gene match: 5. The CDR3 DNA reads as TGTGCCAGCAGTTTAGACAGGGGAGTCGCGAACACCGGGGAGCTGTTTTTT. Its protein product is CASSLDRGVANTGELFF.

This clonotype was recorded many times. This chain connects TRBV11-3 to TRBJ2-3; tentative D call: TRBD1 (5 bases). CDR1 and CDR2 from the germline V gene are SGHNT and YENEEA. V was shortened by 1 base and J by 4 bases, with 18 bases between the two germline ends. This CDR3 is 17 amino acids long. The CDR3 DNA follows: TGTGCCAGCAGCTTAGCCTCCTGGACAAGGGCACCAGATACGCAGTATTTT. Residues: CASSLASWTRAPDTQYF.

This clonotype was counted many times. The CDR3 here is CASSGTLGSYEQYF. CDR3 DNA: TGTGCCAGCAGCGGAACCCTCGGCTCCTACGAGCAGTACTTC. This rearrangement joins TRBV7-8 to TRBJ2-7; D not certain. Germline CDR1 SGHVS, CDR2 FQNEAQ. The CDR3 extends over 14 amino acids. Trimming left V 5 bases short and J 0 bases short, with 11 bases between.

This clonotype showed up many times. The CDR3: CASSHGLAGSDTQYF. CDR3 in DNA: TGTGCCAGCAGCCACGGACTAGCGGGTAGCGATACGCAGTATTTT. The J gene is TRBJ2-3, the V gene TRBV7-6; TRBD2 aligns across 11 bases. The germline CDR1 and CDR2 sequences are SGHVS and FNYEAQ. V gave up 5 bases and J gave up 6 bases; unmatched junction bases: 7. The CDR3 has 15 residues.

This clonotype came up many times. The chain employs TRBV7-8 and TRBJ2-7; 7 bases fit TRBD1. The J segment lost 6 bases and the V segment lost 1 base, leaving 3 bases of the junction unmatched. CDR1 and CDR2 from the germline V gene are SGHVS and FQNEAQ. This CDR3 has 13 amino acids. The CDR3, as DNA: TGTGCCAGCAGCTTAGGACAGGGTGGCGAGCAGTACTTC. This gives the protein CASSLGQGGEQYF.

This clonotype was observed at least ten times. The chain has TRBV7-8 and TRBJ1-4; D remains ambiguous. Germline V gene sequence: CDR1 SGHVS, CDR2 FQNEAQ. The CDR3 runs to 13 residues. Deletions cut 3 bases from V and 5 bases from J, with 7 bases between. CDR3 protein: CASSFDGNEKLFF. CDR3 DNA: TGTGCCAGCAGCTTTGATGGAAATGAAAAACTGTTTTTT.

This clonotype has a count of ten or more. The gene calls are TRBV12-3 or TRBV12-4 and TRBJ1-3, with TRBD1 matching 7 bases. V lost 5 bases to trimming and J lost 3 bases; unmatched junction nucleotides: 4. The CDR3 has 14 residues. The CDR3 DNA reads TGTGCCAGCAGTCGCACAGGGGTTGGAAACACCATATATTTT. Its protein product is CASSRTGVGNTIYF.

Points on this clonotype: A much larger clone differs by one base, so this may be a read error. The genes are TRBV2 and TRBJ2-1, with 9 bases matching TRBD2. The CDR3 is 14 amino acids. The germline V gene encodes CDR1 SNHLY and CDR2 FYNNEI. With V trimmed by 5 bases and J by 10 bases, 9 bases remained unmatched. The CDR3 nucleotides read TGTGCCAGCAGTTGGTCTAGCGGGGAGCTAGAGCAGTTCTTC. It specifies CASSWSSGELEQFF.

This clonotype appeared many times. The rearrangement uses TRBV7-3 and TRBJ2-5, with 8 bases that match TRBD2. Trimming took 0 bases from V and 2 from J; bases not matched to a gene: 2. The length of the CDR3 is 15 residues. CDR1 is SGHTA and CDR2 is FQGTGA in the germline V gene. This CDR3 reads CASSLTGTRQETQYF. CDR3 DNA: TGTGCCAGCAGCTTAACGGGGACTAGGCAAGAGACCCAGTACTTC.

This clonotype was counted ten times or more. The rearrangement uses TRBV6-4 and TRBJ2-1, with TRBD2 identical over 10 bases. Per germline, CDR1 MRHNA and CDR2 SNTAGT. V was pared by 3 bases and J by 6 bases, with 2 bases of the junction left unmatched. The CDR3 totals 14 residues. The CDR3 loop is CASSESGGANEQFF. The DNA of the CDR3 is TGTGCCAGCAGTGAAAGCGGGGGGGCCAATGAGCAGTTCTTC.

Note on this clonotype: A much bigger clone sits one base away, suggesting this may be a read error. The CDR3 region has the DNA TGTGCCTGGCTTGGAGGGGACTATGAGCAGCTCTTC. Its translation: CAWLGGDYEQLF. The chain combines TRBV30 with TRBJ2-1; 7 bases are a match to TRBD2. Germline V lookup: CDR1 GTSNPN, CDR2 SVGIG (reference sequence). This CDR3 spans 12 amino acids.

This clonotype has at least ten counts. The V call is TRBV9, the J call TRBJ2-7, with 11 bases matching TRBD2. Germline values: CDR1 SGDLS, CDR2 YYNGEE. The CDR3 has 15 amino acids. V lost 0 bases, J lost 7 bases, and 6 bases stayed unmatched. CDR3 amino acids: CASSVGDSGRGEQYF. CDR3 sequence (DNA): TGTGCCAGCAGCGTAGGAGATAGCGGGAGGGGAGAGCAGTACTTC. The full variable domain, in which reference TRBV9 and TRBJ2-7 provide the parts outside the CDR3, is DSGVTQTPKHLITATGQRVTLRCSPRSGDLSVYWYQQSLDQGLQFLIQYYNGEERAKGNILERFSAQQFPDLHSELNLSSLELGDSALYFCASSVGDSGRGEQYFGPGTRLTVT.

This clonotype has at least ten counts. The chain employs TRBV20-1 and TRBJ1-5; no definite D call. CDR1 and CDR2 (germline): DFQATT, SNEGSKA (reference sequence). V was cut by 2 bases and J by 3 bases, with 11 bases left in between. This CDR3 spans 14 amino acids. This chain's CDR3 is CSARRGPDNQPQHF. CDR3 DNA: TGCAGTGCTAGACGGGGTCCAGACAATCAGCCCCAGCATTTT.

This clonotype was found many times. The chain links TRBV3-1 to TRBJ1-2; no reliable D call. The length of the CDR3 is 13 residues. The V gene lost 6 bases and the J gene lost 3 bases, with 11 bases spanning the gap. Looked up from germline, CDR1 is LGHDT and CDR2 is YNNKEL (reference sequence). The CDR3 is CASSTQDDYGYTF. In DNA, the CDR3 is TGTGCCAGCAGTACCCAGGACGACTATGGCTACACCTTC.

This clonotype has ten or more counts. The rearrangement uses TRBV19 and TRBJ2-7, with TRBD2 matching 7 bases. Germline trimming cut 5 bases from V and 6 bases from J; bases unmatched to any gene: 7. CDR1 is LNHDA, CDR2 SQIVND, per germline (reference sequence). This CDR3 region has 13 residues. The DNA for the CDR3 is TGTGCCAGTAGTTCCACCCCGGGGGGCGAGCAGTACTTC. Protein product: CASSSTPGGEQYF.

This clonotype appeared many times. CDR3 nucleotide sequence: TGTGCCAGCATCTACGTTTCAGGGGGTAGCACCTACGAGCAGTACTTC. It yields the protein CASIYVSGGSTYEQYF. J is TRBJ2-7 and V is TRBV11-1, with TRBD1 identical over 7 bases. The CDR3 totals 16 residues. Trimming took 7 bases from V and 2 from J; bases not matched to a gene: 14. Germline V CDR1 and CDR2: SGHAT, FQDESV (reference sequence).

This clonotype came up a few times. This chain uses TRBV2 with TRBJ2-7, with 8 bases matching TRBD2. Per germline, CDR1 SNHLY and CDR2 FYNNEI. This CDR3 is 15 amino acids long. The trim removed 7 bases at V and 3 bases at J, leaving 11 bases unmatched. In DNA form, the CDR3 reads TGTGCCAGCAAGTTAACCGGGACTAGGAGCTACGAGCAGTACTTC. This sequence encodes CASKLTGTRSYEQYF. Full variable domain (remainder filled in from reference TRBV2 and TRBJ2-7): EPEVTQTPSHQVTQMGQEVILRCVPISNHLYFYWYRQILGQKVEFLVSFYNNEISEKSEIFDDQFSVERPDGSNFTLKIRSTKLEDSAMYFCASKLTGTRSYEQYFGPGTRLTVT.

This clonotype was detected many times. The V and J genes are TRBV7-2 and TRBJ2-3; 8 bases are a match to TRBD2. Germline V lookup: CDR1 SGHTA, CDR2 FQGNSA. The CDR3 is 14 amino acids. V lost 1 base and J lost 6; bases outside the gene matches: 3. For the CDR3, the DNA is TGTGCCAGCAGCTTAGACCGGGGGGGCGATACGCAGTATTTT. Its protein is CASSLDRGGDTQYF.